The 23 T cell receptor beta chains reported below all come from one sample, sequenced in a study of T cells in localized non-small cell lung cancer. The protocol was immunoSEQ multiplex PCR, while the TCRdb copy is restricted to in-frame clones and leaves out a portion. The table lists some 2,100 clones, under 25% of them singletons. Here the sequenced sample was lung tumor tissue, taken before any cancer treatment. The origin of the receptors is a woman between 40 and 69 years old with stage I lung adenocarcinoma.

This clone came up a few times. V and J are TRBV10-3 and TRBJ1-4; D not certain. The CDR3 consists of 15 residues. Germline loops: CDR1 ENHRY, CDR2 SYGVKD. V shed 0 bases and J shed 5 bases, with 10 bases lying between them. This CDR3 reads CAISESRQTNEKLFF. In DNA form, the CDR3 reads TGTGCCATCAGTGAGTCACGGCAGACCAATGAAAAACTGTTTTTT.

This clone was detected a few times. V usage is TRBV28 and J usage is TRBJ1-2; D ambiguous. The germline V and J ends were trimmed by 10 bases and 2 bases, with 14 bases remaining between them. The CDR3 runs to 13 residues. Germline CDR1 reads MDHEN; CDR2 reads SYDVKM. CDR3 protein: CATDKRRNYGYTF. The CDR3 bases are TGTGCCACCGACAAGCGGAGAAACTATGGCTACACCTTC.

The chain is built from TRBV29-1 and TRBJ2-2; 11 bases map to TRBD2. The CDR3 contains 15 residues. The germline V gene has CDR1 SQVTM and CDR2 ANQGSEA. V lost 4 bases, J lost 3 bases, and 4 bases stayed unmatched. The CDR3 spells CSVVLAGAYTGELFF. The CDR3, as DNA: TGCAGCGTTGTACTAGCGGGGGCTTACACCGGGGAGCTGTTTTTT.

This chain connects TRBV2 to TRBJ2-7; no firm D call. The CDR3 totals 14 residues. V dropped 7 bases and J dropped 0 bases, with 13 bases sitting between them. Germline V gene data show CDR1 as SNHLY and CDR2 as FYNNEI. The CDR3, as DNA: TGTGCCAGCATGGTATCGCAGAGCTCCTACGAGCAGTACTTC. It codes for CASMVSQSSYEQYF.

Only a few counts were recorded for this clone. In nucleotides, the CDR3 is TGTGCCAGCACCCGGGGGCGTGGCTACACCTTC. It codes for CASTRGRGYTF. The chain links TRBV12-5 to TRBJ1-2, with D tentatively TRBD1 (6 bases). Germline loops: CDR1 LGHNT, CDR2 FRNRAP. This CDR3 spans 11 amino acids.

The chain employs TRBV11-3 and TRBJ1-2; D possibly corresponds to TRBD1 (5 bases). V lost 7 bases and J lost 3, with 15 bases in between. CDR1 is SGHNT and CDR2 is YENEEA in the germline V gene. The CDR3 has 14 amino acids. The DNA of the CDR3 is TGTGCCAGCACCTCCAGGGCGGGTGACTATGGCTACACCTTC. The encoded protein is CASTSRAGDYGYTF.

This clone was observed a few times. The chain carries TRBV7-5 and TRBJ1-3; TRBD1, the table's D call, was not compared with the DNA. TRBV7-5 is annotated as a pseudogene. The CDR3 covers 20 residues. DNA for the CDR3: TGTGCCAGCAGCTCCACCGGGACAGGATCTACCCGCGCCTCTGGAAACACCATATATTTT. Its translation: CASSSTGTGSTRASGNTIYF.

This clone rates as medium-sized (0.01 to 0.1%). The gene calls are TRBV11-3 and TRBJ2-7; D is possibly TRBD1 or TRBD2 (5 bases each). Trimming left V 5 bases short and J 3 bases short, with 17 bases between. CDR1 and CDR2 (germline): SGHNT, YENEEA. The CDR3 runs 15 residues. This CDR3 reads CASSGEGSGVYEQYF. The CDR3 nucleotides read TGTGCCAGCAGCGGTGAGGGGTCCGGGGTCTACGAGCAGTACTTC.

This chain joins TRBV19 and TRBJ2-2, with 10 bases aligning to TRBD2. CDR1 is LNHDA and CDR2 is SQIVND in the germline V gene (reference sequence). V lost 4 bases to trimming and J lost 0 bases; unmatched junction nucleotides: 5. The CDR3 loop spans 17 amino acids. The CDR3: CASSRASGGTNTGELFF. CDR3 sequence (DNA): TGTGCCAGTAGTAGGGCTAGCGGGGGCACGAACACCGGGGAGCTGTTTTTT.

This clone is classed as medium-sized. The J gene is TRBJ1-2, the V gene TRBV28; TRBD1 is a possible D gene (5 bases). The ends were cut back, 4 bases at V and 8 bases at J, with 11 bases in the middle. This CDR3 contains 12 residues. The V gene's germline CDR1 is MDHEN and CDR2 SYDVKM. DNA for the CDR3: TGTGCCAGCAGTTACGGGGCGCGCGGCTACACCTTC. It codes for CASSYGARGYTF.

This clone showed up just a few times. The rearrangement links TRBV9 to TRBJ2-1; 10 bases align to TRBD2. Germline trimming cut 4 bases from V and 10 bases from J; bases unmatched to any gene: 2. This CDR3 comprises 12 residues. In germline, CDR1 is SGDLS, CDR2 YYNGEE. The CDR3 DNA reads TGTGCCAGCAGCAGGACTAGCGGAGAGCAGTTCTTC. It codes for CASSRTSGEQFF.

CDR3 coding DNA: TGTGCCAGCAGCTCCCAGCCACCTTACGAGCAGTACTTC. Residues: CASSSQPPYEQYF. The J gene is TRBJ2-7, the V gene TRBV7-1; D is unresolved. TRBV7-1 is reported as an ORF; its role is uncertain. V was pared by 3 bases and J by 4 bases, with 10 bases between. CDR3 length equals 13 residues.

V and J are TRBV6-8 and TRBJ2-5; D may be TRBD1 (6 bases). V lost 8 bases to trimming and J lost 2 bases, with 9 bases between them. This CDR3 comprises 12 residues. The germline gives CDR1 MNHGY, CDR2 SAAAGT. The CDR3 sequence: CASGTGQETQYF. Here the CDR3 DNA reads TGTGCCAGCGGAACAGGGCAAGAGACCCAGTACTTC.

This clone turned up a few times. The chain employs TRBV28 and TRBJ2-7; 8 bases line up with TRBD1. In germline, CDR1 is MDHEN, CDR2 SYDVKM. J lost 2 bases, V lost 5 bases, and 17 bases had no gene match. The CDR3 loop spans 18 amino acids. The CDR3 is CASSQPTTTDRETYEQYF. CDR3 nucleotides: TGTGCCAGCAGTCAGCCCACGACGACGGACAGGGAAACCTACGAGCAGTACTTC.

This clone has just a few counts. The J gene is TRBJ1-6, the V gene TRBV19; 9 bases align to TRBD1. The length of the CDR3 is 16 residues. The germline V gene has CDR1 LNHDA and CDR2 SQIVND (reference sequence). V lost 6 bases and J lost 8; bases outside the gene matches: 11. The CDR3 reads CASRMILGQGDSPLHF. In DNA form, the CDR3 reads TGTGCCAGTAGGATGATTTTGGGACAGGGTGATTCACCCCTCCACTTT.

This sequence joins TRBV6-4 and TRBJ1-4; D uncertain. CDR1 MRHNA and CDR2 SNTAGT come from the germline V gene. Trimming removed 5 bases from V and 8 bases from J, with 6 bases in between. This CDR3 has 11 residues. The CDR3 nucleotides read TGTGCCAGCAGTTACAACGAAAAACTGTTTTTT. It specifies CASSYNEKLFF.

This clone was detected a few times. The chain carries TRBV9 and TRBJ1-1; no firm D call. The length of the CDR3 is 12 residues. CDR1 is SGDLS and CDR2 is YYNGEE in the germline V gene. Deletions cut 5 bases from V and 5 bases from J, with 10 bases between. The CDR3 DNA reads TGTGCCAGCAGTGACCTTGGAACTGAAGCTTTCTTT. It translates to CASSDLGTEAFF.

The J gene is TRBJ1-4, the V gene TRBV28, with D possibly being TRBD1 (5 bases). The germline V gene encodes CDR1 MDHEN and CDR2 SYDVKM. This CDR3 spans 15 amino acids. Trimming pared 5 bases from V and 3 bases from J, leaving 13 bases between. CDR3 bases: TGTGCCAGCAGTCCCCCCGGGGCTTCTAATGAAAAACTGTTTTTT. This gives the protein CASSPPGASNEKLFF.

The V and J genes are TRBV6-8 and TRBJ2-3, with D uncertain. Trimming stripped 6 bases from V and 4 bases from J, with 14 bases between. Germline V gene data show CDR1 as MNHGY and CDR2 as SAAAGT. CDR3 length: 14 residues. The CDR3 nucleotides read TGTGCCAGCAGCCTTTTTGCCTTCTCAGATACGCAGTATTTT. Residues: CASSLFAFSDTQYF.

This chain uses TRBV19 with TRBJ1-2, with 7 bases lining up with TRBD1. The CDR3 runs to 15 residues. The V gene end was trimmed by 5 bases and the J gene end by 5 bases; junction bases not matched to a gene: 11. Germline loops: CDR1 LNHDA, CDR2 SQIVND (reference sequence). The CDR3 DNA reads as TGTGCCAGTAGTCCGACAGGGCAGGGATCTTATGGCTACACCTTC. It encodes CASSPTGQGSYGYTF.

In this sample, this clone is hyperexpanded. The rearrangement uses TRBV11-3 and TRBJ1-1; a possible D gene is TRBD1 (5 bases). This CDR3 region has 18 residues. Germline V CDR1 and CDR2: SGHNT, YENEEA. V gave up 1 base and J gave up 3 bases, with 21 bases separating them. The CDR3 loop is CASSLVGRGRDLDTEAFF. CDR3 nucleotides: TGTGCCAGCAGCTTAGTGGGTAGGGGTCGGGATCTGGACACTGAAGCTTTCTTT.

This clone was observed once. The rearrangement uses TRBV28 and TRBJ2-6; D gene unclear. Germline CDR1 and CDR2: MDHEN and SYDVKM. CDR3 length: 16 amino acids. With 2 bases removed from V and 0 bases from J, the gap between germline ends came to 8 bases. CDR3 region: CASSLVEVSGANVLTF. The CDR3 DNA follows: TGTGCCAGCAGTTTAGTTGAAGTCTCTGGGGCCAACGTCCTGACTTTC.

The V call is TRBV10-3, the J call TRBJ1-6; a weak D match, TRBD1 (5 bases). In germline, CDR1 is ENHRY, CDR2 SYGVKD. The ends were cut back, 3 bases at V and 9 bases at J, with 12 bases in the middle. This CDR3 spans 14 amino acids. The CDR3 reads CAISDILRGSPLHF. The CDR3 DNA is TGTGCCATCAGTGATATACTGAGGGGTTCACCCCTCCACTTT.